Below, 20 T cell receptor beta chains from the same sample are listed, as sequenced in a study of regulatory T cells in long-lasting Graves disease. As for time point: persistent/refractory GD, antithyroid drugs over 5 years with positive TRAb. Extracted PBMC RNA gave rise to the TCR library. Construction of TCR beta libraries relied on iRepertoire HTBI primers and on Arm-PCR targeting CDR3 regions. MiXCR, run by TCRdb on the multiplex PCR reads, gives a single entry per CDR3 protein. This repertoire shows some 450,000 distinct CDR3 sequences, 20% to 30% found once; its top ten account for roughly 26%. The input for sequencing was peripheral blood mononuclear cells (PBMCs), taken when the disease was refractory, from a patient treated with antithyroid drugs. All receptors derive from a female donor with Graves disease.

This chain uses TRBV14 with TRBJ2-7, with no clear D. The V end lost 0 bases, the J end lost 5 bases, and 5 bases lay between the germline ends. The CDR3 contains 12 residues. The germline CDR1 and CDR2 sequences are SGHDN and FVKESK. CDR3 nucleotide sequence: TGTGCCAGCAGCCAAGATCAGCACGAGCAGTACTTC. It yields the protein CASSQDQHEQYF. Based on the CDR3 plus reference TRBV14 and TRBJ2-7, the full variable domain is EAGVTQFPSHSVIEKGQTVTLRCDPISGHDNLYWYRRVMGKEIKFLLHFVKESKQDESGMPNNRFLAERTGGTYSTLKVQPAELEDSGVYFCASSQDQHEQYFGPGTRLTVT.

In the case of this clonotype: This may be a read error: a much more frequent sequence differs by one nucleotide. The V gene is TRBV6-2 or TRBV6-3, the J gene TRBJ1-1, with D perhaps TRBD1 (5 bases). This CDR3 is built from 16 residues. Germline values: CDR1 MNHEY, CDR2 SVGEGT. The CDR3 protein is CASSYPTSGGIEKASF. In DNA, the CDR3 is TGTGCCAGCAGTTACCCAACTTCTGGGGGGATCGAGAAAGCTTCCTTT.

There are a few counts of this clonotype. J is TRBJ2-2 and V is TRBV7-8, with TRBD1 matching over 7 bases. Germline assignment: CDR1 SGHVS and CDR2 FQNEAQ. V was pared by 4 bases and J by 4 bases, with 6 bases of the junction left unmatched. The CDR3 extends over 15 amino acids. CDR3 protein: CASSSRDSFTGELFF. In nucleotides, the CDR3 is TGTGCCAGCAGCTCCCGGGACAGCTTCACCGGGGAGCTGTTTTTT.

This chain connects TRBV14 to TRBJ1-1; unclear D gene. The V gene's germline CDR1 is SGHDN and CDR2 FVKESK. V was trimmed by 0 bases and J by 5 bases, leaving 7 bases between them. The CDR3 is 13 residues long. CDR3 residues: CASSQERVTEAFF. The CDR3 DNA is TGTGCCAGCAGCCAAGAAAGGGTTACTGAAGCTTTCTTT.

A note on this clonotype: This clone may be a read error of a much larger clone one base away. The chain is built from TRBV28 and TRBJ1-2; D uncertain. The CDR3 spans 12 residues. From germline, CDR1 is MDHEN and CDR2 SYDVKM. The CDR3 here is CASSPGDYGFTF. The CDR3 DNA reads TGTGCCAGCAGCCCAGGTGACTATGGCTTCACCTTC.

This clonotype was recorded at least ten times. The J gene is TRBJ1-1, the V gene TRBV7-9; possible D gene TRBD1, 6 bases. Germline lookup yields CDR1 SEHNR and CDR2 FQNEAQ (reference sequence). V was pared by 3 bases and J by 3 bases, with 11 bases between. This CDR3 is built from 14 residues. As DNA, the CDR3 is TGTGCCAGCAGCTTTTGGGGGCGAGACACTGAAGCTTTCTTT. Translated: CASSFWGRDTEAFF.

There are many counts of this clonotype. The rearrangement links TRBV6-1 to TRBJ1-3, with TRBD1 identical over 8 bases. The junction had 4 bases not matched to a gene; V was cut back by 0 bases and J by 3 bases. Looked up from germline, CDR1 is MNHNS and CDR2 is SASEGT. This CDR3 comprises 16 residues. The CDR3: CASSEARTGYGNTIYF. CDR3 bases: TGTGCCAGCAGTGAAGCCAGGACAGGGTATGGAAACACCATATATTTT.

CDR3 coding DNA: TGTGCCAGCAGCCAAGATCCCGGCCCCGACCAGCCCCAGCATTTT. Protein: CASSQDPGPDQPQHF. The chain couples TRBV6-1 to TRBJ1-5; no clear D gene. Germline CDR1 MNHNS, CDR2 SASEGT. The CDR3 is 15 amino acids. The germline V and J ends were trimmed by 6 bases and 7 bases, with 19 bases remaining between them.

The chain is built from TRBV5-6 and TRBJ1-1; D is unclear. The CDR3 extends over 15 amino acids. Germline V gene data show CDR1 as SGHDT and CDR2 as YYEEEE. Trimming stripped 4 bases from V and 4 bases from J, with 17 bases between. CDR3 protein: CASSHAGVFVTEAFF. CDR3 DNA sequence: TGTGCCAGCAGCCATGCTGGTGTTTTCGTCACTGAAGCTTTCTTT.

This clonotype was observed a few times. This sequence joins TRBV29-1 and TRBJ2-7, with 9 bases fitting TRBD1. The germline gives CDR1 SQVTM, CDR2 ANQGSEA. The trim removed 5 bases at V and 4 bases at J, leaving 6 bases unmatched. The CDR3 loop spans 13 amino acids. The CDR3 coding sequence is TGCAGCGTTATGGTGACAGGGGGTTACGAGCAGTACTTC. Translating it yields CSVMVTGGYEQYF.

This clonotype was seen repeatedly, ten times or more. CDR3 sequence (DNA): TGTGCCAGCAGCTTGGGACAGGGTGGGTCCGAGCAGTACTTC. Its translation: CASSLGQGGSEQYF. J is TRBJ2-7 and V is TRBV5-6, with 7 nucleotides matching TRBD1. The germline V gene encodes CDR1 SGHDT and CDR2 YYEEEE. The CDR3 consists of 14 residues. V dropped 0 bases and J dropped 6; count of bases not matched to a gene: 6.

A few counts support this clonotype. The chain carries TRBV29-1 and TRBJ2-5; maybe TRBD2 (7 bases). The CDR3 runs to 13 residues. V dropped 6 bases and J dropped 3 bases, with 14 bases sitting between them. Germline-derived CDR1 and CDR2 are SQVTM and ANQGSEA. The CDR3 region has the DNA TGCAGCGTGGGGGAGGGGGGGAAAGAGACCCAGTACTTC. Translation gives CSVGEGGKETQYF.

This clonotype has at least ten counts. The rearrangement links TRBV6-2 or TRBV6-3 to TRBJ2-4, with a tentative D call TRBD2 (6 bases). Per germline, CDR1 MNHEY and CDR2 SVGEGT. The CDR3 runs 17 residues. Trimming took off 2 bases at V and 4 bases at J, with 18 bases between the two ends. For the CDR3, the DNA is TGTGCCAGCAGTTACAATAAACCGGACGGAGGGAAAAACATTCAGTACTTC. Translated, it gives CASSYNKPDGGKNIQYF.

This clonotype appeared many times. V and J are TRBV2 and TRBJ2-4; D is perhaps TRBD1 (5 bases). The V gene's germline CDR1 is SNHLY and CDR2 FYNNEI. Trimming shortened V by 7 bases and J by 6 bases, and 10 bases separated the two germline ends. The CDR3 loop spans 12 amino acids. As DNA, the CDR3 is TGTGCCAGCACAGGGTTGAGAAACATTCAGTACTTC. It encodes CASTGLRNIQYF.

This CDR3 is CASSETTSGSADTQYF. In DNA, the CDR3 is TGTGCCAGCAGTGAAACGACTAGCGGGAGTGCAGATACGCAGTATTTT. The J gene is TRBJ2-3, the V gene TRBV6-1, with 12 bases lining up with TRBD2. CDR3 size: 16 residues. The V gene end was trimmed by 2 bases and the J gene end by 4 bases; junction bases not matched to a gene: 4. Germline V CDR1 and CDR2: MNHNS, SASEGT.

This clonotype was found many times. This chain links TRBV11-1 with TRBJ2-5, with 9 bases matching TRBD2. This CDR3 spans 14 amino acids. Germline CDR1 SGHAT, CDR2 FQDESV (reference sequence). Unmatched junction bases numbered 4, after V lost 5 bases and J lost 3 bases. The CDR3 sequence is CASSPTSGEETQYF. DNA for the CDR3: TGTGCCAGCAGCCCGACTAGCGGAGAAGAGACCCAGTACTTC. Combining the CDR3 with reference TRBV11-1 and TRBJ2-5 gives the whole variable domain EAEVAQSPRYKITEKSQAVAFWCDPISGHATLYWYRQILGQGPELLVQFQDESVVDDSQLPKDRFSAERLKGVDSTLKIQPAELGDSAMYLCASSPTSGEETQYFGPGTRLLVL.

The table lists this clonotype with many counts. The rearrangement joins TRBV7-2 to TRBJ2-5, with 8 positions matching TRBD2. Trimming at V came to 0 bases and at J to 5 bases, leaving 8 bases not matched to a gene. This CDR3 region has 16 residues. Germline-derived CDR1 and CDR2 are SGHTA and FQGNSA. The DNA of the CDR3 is TGTGCCAGCAGCTTAGCGGCGGGAGGAAGTGGGGAGACCCAGTACTTC. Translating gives CASSLAAGGSGETQYF.

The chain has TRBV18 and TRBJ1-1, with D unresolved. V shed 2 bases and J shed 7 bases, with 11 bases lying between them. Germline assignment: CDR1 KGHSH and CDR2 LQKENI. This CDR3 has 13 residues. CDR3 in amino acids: CASSPSSVSEAFF. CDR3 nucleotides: TGTGCCAGCTCACCATCGAGCGTGAGTGAAGCTTTCTTT.

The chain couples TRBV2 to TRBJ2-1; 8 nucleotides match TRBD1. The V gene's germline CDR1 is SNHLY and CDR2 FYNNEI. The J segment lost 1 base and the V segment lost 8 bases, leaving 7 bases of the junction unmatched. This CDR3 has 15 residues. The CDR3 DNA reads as TGTGCCAGCGGACAAGGGACAGGATCCTACAATGAGCAGTTCTTC. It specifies CASGQGTGSYNEQFF.

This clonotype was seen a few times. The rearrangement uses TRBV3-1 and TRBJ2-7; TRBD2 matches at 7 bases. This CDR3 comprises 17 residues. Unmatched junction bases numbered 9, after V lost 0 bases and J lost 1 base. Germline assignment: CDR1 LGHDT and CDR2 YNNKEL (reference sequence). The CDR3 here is CASSQDTGGRRSYEQYF. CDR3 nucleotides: TGTGCCAGCAGCCAAGATACGGGCGGGAGAAGATCCTACGAGCAGTACTTC.